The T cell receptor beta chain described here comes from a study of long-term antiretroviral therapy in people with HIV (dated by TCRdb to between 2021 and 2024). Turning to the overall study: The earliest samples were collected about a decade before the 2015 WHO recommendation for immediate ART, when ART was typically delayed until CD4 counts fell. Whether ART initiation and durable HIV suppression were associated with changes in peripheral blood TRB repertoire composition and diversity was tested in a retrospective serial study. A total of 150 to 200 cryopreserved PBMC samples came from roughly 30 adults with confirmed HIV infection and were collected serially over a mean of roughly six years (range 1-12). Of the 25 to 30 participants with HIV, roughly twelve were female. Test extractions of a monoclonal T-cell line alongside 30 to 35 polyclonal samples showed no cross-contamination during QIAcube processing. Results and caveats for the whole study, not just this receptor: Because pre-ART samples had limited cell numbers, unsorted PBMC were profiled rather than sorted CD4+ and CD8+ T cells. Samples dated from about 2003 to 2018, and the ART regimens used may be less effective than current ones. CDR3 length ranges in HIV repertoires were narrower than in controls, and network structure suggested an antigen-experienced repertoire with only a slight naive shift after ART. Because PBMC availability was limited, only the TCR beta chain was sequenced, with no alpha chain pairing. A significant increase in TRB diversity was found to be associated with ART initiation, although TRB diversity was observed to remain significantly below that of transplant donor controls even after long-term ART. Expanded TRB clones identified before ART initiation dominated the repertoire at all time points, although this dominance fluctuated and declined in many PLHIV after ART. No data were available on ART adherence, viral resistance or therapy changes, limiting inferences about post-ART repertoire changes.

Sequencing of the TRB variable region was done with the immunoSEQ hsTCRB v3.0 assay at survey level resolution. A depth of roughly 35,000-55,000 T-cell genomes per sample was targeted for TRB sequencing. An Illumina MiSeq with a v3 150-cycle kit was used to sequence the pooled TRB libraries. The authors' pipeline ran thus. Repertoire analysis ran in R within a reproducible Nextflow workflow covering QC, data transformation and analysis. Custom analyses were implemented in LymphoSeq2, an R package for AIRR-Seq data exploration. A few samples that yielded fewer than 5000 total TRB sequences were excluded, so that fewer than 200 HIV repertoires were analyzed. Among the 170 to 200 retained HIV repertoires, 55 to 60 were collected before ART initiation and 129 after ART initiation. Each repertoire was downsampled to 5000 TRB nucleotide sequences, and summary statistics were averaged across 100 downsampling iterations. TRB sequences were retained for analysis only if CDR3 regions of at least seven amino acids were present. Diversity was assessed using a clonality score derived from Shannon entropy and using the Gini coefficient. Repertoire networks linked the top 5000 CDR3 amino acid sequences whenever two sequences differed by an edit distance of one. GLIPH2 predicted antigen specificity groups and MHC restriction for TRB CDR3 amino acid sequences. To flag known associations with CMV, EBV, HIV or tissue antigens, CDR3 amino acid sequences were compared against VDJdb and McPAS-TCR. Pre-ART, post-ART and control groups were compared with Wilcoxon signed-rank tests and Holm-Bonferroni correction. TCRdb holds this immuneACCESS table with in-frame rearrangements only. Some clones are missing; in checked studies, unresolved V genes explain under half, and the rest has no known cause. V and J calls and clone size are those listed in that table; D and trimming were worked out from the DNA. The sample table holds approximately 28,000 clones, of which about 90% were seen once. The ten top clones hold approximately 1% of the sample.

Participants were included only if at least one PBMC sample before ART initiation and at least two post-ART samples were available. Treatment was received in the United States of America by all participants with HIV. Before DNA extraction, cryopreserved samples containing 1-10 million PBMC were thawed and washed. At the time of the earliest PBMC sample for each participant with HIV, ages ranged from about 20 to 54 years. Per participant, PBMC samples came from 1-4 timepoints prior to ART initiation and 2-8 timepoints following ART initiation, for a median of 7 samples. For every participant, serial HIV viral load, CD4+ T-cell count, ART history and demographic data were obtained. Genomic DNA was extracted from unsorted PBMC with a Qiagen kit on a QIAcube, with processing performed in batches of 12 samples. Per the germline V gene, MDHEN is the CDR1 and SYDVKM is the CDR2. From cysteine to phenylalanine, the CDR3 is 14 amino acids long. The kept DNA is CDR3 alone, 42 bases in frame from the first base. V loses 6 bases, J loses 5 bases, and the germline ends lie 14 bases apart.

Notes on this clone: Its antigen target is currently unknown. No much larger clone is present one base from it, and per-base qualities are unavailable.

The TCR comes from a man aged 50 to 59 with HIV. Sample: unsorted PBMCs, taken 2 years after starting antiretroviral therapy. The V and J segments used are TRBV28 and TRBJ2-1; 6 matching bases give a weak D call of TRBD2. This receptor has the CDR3 CASSSLGGNNEQFF. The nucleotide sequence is TGTGCCAGCAGCTCGCTGGGAGGAAACAATGAGCAGTTCTTC.